Below, 23 T cell receptor beta chains from the same sample are listed, as sequenced in a study of T-cell memory formation after mild COVID-19. Via MiXCR, TCRdb re-called the 5' RACE reads, giving one row per CDR3 protein. This table has hundreds of thousands of distinct CDR3 sequences, roughly 18% appearing once. What was sequenced was PBMCs or a T cell subset sorted from them (not recorded which). Receptor source: an adult woman who had mild COVID-19 (a few samples of this study predate the infection). Cell type and time point are not known.

This chain links TRBV27 with TRBJ2-3; D is unresolved. The germline CDR1 and CDR2 sequences are MNHEY and SMNVEV (reference sequence). The CDR3 loop spans 11 amino acids. V lost 11 bases and J lost 4, with 10 bases in between. The CDR3 region is CASKVADTQYF. CDR3 DNA: TGTGCCTCCAAAGTGGCAGATACGCAGTATTTT.

The rearrangement joins TRBV18 to TRBJ1-1; no clear D. Looked up from germline, CDR1 is KGHSH and CDR2 is LQKENI. CDR3 length: 15 amino acids. Between the trimmed V and J ends, which lost 6 bases and 0 bases, there was a span of 14 bases. In DNA form, the CDR3 reads TGTGCCAGCTCCCCATTAACCTTCATGAACACTGAAGCTTTCTTT. It translates to CASSPLTFMNTEAFF.

The chain recombines TRBV12-3 or TRBV12-4 with TRBJ1-1; TRBD1 matches 7 bases. The V segment lost 7 bases and the J segment 0 bases; nucleotides outside the gene matches: 2. This CDR3 is built from 13 residues. The CDR3: CASTGTVNTEAFF. The CDR3 DNA sequence: TGTGCCAGCACCGGGACAGTGAACACTGAAGCTTTCTTT.

V is TRBV5-1 and J is TRBJ2-1, with 8 bases lining up with TRBD2. Per germline, CDR1 SGHRS and CDR2 YFSETQ. The CDR3 consists of 14 residues. V lost 7 bases to trimming and J lost 3 bases; unmatched junction nucleotides: 6. The CDR3 DNA reads TGCGCCAGCGCCCCGGGGGGGGGCTACAATGAGCAGTTCTTC. It codes for CASAPGGGYNEQFF.

This clonotype appeared a few times. V gene TRBV4-2 combines with J gene TRBJ2-1; 7 bases are a match to TRBD2. This CDR3 comprises 15 residues. Unmatched junction bases numbered 11, after V lost 4 bases and J lost 8 bases. Per germline, CDR1 LGHNA and CDR2 YNFKEQ. The CDR3 DNA follows: TGTGCCAGCAGCCTCGGGCGGGAGTTTAAAGATGAGCAGTTCTTC. Translated: CASSLGREFKDEQFF.

The chain employs TRBV7-9 and TRBJ1-1, with a possible D match to TRBD1 (6 bases). The V end was cut by 5 bases, the J end by 1 base, with 11 bases between. The CDR3 length is 14 residues. Per germline, CDR1 SEHNR and CDR2 FQNEAQ (reference sequence). CDR3 residues: CASSARTENTEAFF. CDR3 coding DNA: TGTGCCAGCAGCGCACGGACAGAGAACACTGAAGCTTTCTTT. Filled out from reference TRBV7-9 and TRBJ1-1, the complete variable domain reads DTGVSQNPRHKITKRGQNVTFRCDPISEHNRLYWYRQTLGQGPEFLTYFQNEAQLEKSRLLSDRFSAERPKGSFSTLEIQRTEQGDSAMYLCASSARTENTEAFFGQGTRLTVV.

This clonotype has only a few counts. V gene TRBV29-1 combines with J gene TRBJ1-1; 9 nucleotides line up with TRBD1. The V gene's germline CDR1 is SQVTM and CDR2 ANQGSEA. With V trimmed by 6 bases and J by 0 bases, 5 bases remained unmatched. The CDR3 length is 14 residues. The CDR3 DNA reads as TGCAGCGTGGACGGACAGGGGATGAACACTGAAGCTTTCTTT. As protein: CSVDGQGMNTEAFF.

V is TRBV29-1 and J is TRBJ2-3; 7 bases agree with TRBD1. The CDR3 spans 14 residues. After removal of 8 bases from V and 2 bases from J, the junction contained 10 bases not matched to a gene. Germline lookup yields CDR1 SQVTM and CDR2 ANQGSEA. CDR3 amino acids: CSHRPTGFTDTQYF. Written as DNA, the CDR3 is TGCAGCCACAGGCCGACAGGGTTCACAGATACGCAGTATTTT.

The CDR3 coding sequence is TGTGCCAGCAGGCCTAGTAGGGGGCCTGGAAACACCATATATTTT. Translated, it gives CASRPSRGPGNTIYF. V and J are TRBV2 and TRBJ1-3; 7 nucleotides line up with TRBD1. The CDR3 sequence is 15 residues long. Germline trimming cut 6 bases from V and 2 bases from J; bases unmatched to any gene: 7. Germline CDR1 SNHLY, CDR2 FYNNEI.

The chain uses TRBV6-2 or TRBV6-3 and TRBJ2-7; 11 positions agree with TRBD2. The length of the CDR3 is 15 residues. CDR1 and CDR2 from the germline V gene are MNHEY and SVGEGT. V was pared by 5 bases and J by 3 bases, with 6 bases of the junction left unmatched. The CDR3 nucleotides are TGTGCCAGCAGTACCGTAGCGGGAGGGAACTACGAGCAGTACTTC. This gives the protein CASSTVAGGNYEQYF.

Only a few counts were recorded for this clonotype. The rearrangement uses TRBV7-8 and TRBJ2-3; D is possibly TRBD2 (5 bases). In germline, CDR1 is SGHVS, CDR2 FQNEAQ. V lost 5 bases, J lost 5 bases, and 17 bases lay in between. The CDR3 consists of 15 residues. The CDR3 nucleotides read TGTGCCAGCAGCCAGGCGGCGGGTTCGCTAGATACGCAGTATTTT. It translates to CASSQAAGSLDTQYF.

As to this clonotype: It may be a read error: a sequence one base away is much more abundant. The chain has TRBV7-9 and TRBJ2-7, with TRBD1 identical over 7 bases. CDR1 and CDR2 from the germline V gene are SEHNR and FQNEAQ (reference sequence). The CDR3 length is 15 residues. CDR3 sequence reads: CSSSSPGTDLYEQYF. CDR3 sequence (DNA): TGTTCCAGCAGCTCACCCGGGACAGACCTCTACGAGCAGTACTTC.

The CDR3 nucleotides are TGCGCCAGCAGCCTCATAGCGGGAGAGAAGGAAGAGCAGTACTTC. Translation: CASSLIAGEKEEQYF. The rearrangement uses TRBV5-1 and TRBJ2-7, with 9 bases fitting TRBD2. Germline V gene lookup returns CDR1 SGHRS and CDR2 YFSETQ. The CDR3 is made up of 15 amino acids. V lost 4 bases and J lost 7; bases outside the gene matches: 12. The full variable domain, its missing parts supplied by reference TRBV5-1 and TRBJ2-7, is KAGVTQTPRYLIKTRGQQVTLSCSPISGHRSVSWYQQTPGQGLQFLFEYFSETQRNKGNFPGRFSGRQFSNSRSEMNVSTLELGDSALYLCASSLIAGEKEEQYFGPGTRLTVT.

This clonotype appeared a few times. In DNA form, the CDR3 reads TGTGCCAGCAGCCAGAGCGGATGGAGCGGGAGGGAGAGTGAGCAGTTCTTC. Encoded protein: CASSQSGWSGRESEQFF. This chain uses TRBV4-2 with TRBJ2-1, with 10 bases matching TRBD2. CDR3 length equals 17 residues. Trimming at V came to 3 bases and at J to 9 bases, leaving 14 bases not matched to a gene. Germline V gene sequence: CDR1 LGHNA, CDR2 YNFKEQ.

The chain couples TRBV12-3 or TRBV12-4 to TRBJ2-1; no reliable D call. Trimming removed 3 bases from V and 5 bases from J, with 8 bases in between. CDR3 length equals 13 residues. CDR3: CASSFQHNNEQFF. The CDR3 nucleotides are TGTGCCAGCAGTTTCCAACATAACAATGAGCAGTTCTTC.

This clonotype has more than one count but fewer than ten. The gene calls are TRBV19 and TRBJ2-7, with 9 nucleotides matching TRBD2. CDR3 length: 16 residues. After removal of 5 bases from V and 3 bases from J, the junction contained 11 bases not matched to a gene. CDR1 is LNHDA, CDR2 SQIVND, per germline (reference sequence). The CDR3 DNA follows: TGTGCCAGTAGTTTTAGCGGGAGTACAGGTGGCTACGAGCAGTACTTC. Protein product: CASSFSGSTGGYEQYF.

The gene calls are TRBV7-7 and TRBJ2-1, with 16 bases aligning to TRBD2. In germline, CDR1 is SSHAT, CDR2 FNYEAQ (reference sequence). After removal of 5 bases from V and 4 bases from J, the junction contained 8 bases not matched to a gene. This CDR3 is 18 amino acids long. The CDR3: CASSPGTSGGARYNEQFF. CDR3 coding DNA: TGTGCCAGCAGCCCCGGGACTAGCGGGGGGGCCAGGTACAATGAGCAGTTCTTC. The whole variable domain, filled in from reference TRBV7-7 and TRBJ2-1, reads GAGVSQSPRYKVTKRGQDVTLRCDPISSHATLYWYQQALGQGPEFLTYFNYEAQPDKSGLPSDRFSAERPEGSISTLTIQRTEQRDSAMYRCASSPGTSGGARYNEQFFGPGTRLTVL.

This clonotype was counted only a few times. The chain couples TRBV3-1 to TRBJ1-3, with D perhaps matching TRBD1 (5 bases). There are 15 residues in the CDR3. The ends were cut back, 5 bases at V and 6 bases at J, with 17 bases in the middle. CDR1 is LGHDT and CDR2 is YNNKEL in the germline V gene (reference sequence). For the CDR3, the DNA is TGTGCCAGCAGCGCCAATTTTGGGGCGGAAAACACCATATATTTT. Encoded protein: CASSANFGAENTIYF.

This chain links TRBV6-4 with TRBJ1-3; the match to TRBD1 covers 8 bases. CDR1 and CDR2 (germline): MRHNA, SNTAGT. This CDR3 spans 15 amino acids. The V and J ends lost 6 bases and 3 bases, in that order; junction bases with no gene match: 7. The CDR3, as DNA: TGTGCCAGCAGCCTGGACAGGGCGGATGGAAACACCATATATTTT. Residues: CASSLDRADGNTIYF.

The chain couples TRBV24-1 to TRBJ2-3, with 7 bases matching TRBD2. J was trimmed by 2 bases and V by 7 bases; bases with no gene match: 2. Germline assignment: CDR1 KGHDR and CDR2 SFDVKD. This CDR3 contains 13 residues. In nucleotides, the CDR3 is TGTGCCACCAGGCGGGGGAACACAGATACGCAGTATTTT. It codes for CATRRGNTDTQYF.

This chain connects TRBV7-9 to TRBJ2-4, with D hard to call. Per the germline V gene, CDR1 is SEHNR and CDR2 is FQNEAQ (reference sequence). The CDR3 has 15 amino acids. V dropped 0 bases and J dropped 4 bases, with 10 bases sitting between them. The CDR3 bases are TGTGCCAGCAGCTTAGCGGCAGGCTTGAAAAACATTCAGTACTTC. Translated, it gives CASSLAAGLKNIQYF.

This clonotype was seen a few times. CDR3 in DNA: TGTGCCAGTAGTATAGCTGGAGACAGCCATCAGCCCCAGCATTTT. Encoded protein: CASSIAGDSHQPQHF. The chain is built from TRBV19 and TRBJ1-5; a weak D match, TRBD1 (5 bases). The CDR3 sequence is 15 residues long. The germline CDR1 and CDR2 sequences are LNHDA and SQIVND (reference sequence). V was shortened by 1 base and J by 5 bases, with 12 bases between the two germline ends. The entire variable domain, with the rest obtained from reference TRBV19 and TRBJ1-5, is as follows: DGGITQSPKYLFRKEGQNVTLSCEQNLNHDAMYWYRQDPGQGLRLIYYSQIVNDFQKGDIAEGYSVSREKKESFPLTVTSAQKNPTAFYLCASSIAGDSHQPQHFGDGTRLSIL.

The chain is built from TRBV20-1 and TRBJ1-5; 9 bases map to TRBD1. CDR3 length: 14 amino acids. The junction had 10 bases not matched to a gene; V was cut back by 7 bases and J by 6 bases. The germline V gene encodes CDR1 DFQATT and CDR2 SNEGSKA (reference sequence). The CDR3 DNA is TGCAGTGGGGCACCGGACAGGGGAGGTCAGCCCCAGCATTTT. This translates into CSGAPDRGGQPQHF.